Described below is a single TCR beta chain sequence and its context. In this sample, this clone turned up a few times. It lacks a known antigen. No qualities accompany the bases; no much larger clone lies one base away. The trial excluded patients who had a history of autoimmune disease or were on systemic immunosuppression. Peripheral blood for TCR sequencing was drawn from every dose cohort at baseline, at cycle 4 day 1 and at cycle 7 day 1. Samples were obtained from an open-label, multicenter, first-in-human phase I dose-escalation trial of ivuxolimab. Adults with locally advanced or metastatic melanoma, renal cell carcinoma, hepatocellular carcinoma or head and neck squamous cell carcinoma were enrolled in the trial. Before TCR sequencing, CD4+ T cells and CD8+ T cells from peripheral blood were sorted into separate populations. The CDR3 measures 15 amino acids from cysteine to phenylalanine. Just CDR3 DNA is preserved here, 45 bases in frame from base 1. The germline V gene provides CDR1 LGHNA and CDR2 YNFKEQ. The junction carries 11 bases between V and J, which are trimmed by 0 bases and 3 bases respectively.

This specimen belongs to a study of OX40 agonist ivuxolimab in advanced cancers. For the wider study: The costimulatory receptor OX40 (CD134) was targeted by ivuxolimab, a fully human IgG2 agonistic monoclonal antibody. Intravenous ivuxolimab was administered to patients every 2 weeks at six dose levels: 0.01, 0.1, 0.3, 1.5, 3 and 10 mg/kg. Of the roughly 54 patients in dose escalation, around 20 had hepatocellular carcinoma, about 15 had melanoma, 9 had renal cell carcinoma and 9 had head and neck cancer. In the dose-escalation cohort, 82.7% of patients were male, and the mean age was roughly 60 years, with a range of roughly 20 to 85. Patients were allowed to have had prior anti-PD-1, anti-PD-L1 or anti-CTLA-4 therapy, and approximately 37% of the dose-escalation patients had been treated with checkpoint inhibitors. Three dose-escalation patients achieved partial responses, one with hepatocellular carcinoma and two with cutaneous melanoma. The purpose of peripheral TCRbeta sequencing was to test whether ivuxolimab changed TCR sequence diversity and led to clonal T-cell expansion. The paper describes the monotherapy dose-escalation part (N = 52 patients) of the phase I trial of ivuxolimab. What the authors observed across the whole study: Low levels of normalized T-cell clonal expansion were also shown by some nonresponding patients. Antigen specificity was not determined for the clonally expanded peripheral T cells. In the 0.1-3.0 mg/kg groups, partial responders were among the patients with the lowest normalized peripheral clonal expansion, particularly in CD8+ T cells. After ivuxolimab, expanded clones were on average more numerous among CD8+ T cells than among CD4+ T cells. At doses of 0.1 to 3.0 mg/kg, clonal expansion of both CD4+ and CD8+ T cells in blood was seen between baseline and week 6.

To sequence the TCRbeta CDR3 region, genomic DNA was isolated from the sorted cells. The immunoSEQ Assay was used to sequence the TCRbeta CDR3 regions. The source is immuneACCESS, and TCRdb retained only in-frame sequences with V and J called. Part of the clones is not carried over; for the studies checked, unresolved V genes explain less than half of this, and the remainder is unexplained. This sample holds 25,000 to 35,000 clones; about four fifths were observed only once. The top ten clonotypes cover roughly a fifth of the sample. This sequence uses TRBV4-2 and TRBJ1-2; too little of a D gene remains to name it. Sequencing was performed on CD4+ or CD8+ T cells sorted from blood, taken in a trial of the OX40 agonist ivuxolimab. This receptor was obtained from an adult with an advanced solid tumor such as melanoma, head and neck, liver or kidney cancer. The CDR3 corresponds to CASSQDENSYYGYTF. Read as DNA, the sequence is TGTGCCAGCAGCCAAGATGAAAACAGCTACTATGGCTACACCTTC.